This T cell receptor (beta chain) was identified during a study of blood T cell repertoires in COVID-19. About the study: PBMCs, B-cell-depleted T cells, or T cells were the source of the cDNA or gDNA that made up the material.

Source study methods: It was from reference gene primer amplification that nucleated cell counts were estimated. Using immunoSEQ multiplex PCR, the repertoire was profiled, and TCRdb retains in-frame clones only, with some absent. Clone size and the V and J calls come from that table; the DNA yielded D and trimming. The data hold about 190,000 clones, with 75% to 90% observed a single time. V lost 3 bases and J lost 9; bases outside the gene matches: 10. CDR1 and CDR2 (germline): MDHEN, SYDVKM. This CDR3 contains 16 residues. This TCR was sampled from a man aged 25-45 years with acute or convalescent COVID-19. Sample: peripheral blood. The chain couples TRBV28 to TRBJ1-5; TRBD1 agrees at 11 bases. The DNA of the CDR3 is TGTGCCAGCAGTTTTCCGGGACAGGGGGTTATTGGGCCCCAGCATTTT. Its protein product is CASSFPGQGVIGPQHF.